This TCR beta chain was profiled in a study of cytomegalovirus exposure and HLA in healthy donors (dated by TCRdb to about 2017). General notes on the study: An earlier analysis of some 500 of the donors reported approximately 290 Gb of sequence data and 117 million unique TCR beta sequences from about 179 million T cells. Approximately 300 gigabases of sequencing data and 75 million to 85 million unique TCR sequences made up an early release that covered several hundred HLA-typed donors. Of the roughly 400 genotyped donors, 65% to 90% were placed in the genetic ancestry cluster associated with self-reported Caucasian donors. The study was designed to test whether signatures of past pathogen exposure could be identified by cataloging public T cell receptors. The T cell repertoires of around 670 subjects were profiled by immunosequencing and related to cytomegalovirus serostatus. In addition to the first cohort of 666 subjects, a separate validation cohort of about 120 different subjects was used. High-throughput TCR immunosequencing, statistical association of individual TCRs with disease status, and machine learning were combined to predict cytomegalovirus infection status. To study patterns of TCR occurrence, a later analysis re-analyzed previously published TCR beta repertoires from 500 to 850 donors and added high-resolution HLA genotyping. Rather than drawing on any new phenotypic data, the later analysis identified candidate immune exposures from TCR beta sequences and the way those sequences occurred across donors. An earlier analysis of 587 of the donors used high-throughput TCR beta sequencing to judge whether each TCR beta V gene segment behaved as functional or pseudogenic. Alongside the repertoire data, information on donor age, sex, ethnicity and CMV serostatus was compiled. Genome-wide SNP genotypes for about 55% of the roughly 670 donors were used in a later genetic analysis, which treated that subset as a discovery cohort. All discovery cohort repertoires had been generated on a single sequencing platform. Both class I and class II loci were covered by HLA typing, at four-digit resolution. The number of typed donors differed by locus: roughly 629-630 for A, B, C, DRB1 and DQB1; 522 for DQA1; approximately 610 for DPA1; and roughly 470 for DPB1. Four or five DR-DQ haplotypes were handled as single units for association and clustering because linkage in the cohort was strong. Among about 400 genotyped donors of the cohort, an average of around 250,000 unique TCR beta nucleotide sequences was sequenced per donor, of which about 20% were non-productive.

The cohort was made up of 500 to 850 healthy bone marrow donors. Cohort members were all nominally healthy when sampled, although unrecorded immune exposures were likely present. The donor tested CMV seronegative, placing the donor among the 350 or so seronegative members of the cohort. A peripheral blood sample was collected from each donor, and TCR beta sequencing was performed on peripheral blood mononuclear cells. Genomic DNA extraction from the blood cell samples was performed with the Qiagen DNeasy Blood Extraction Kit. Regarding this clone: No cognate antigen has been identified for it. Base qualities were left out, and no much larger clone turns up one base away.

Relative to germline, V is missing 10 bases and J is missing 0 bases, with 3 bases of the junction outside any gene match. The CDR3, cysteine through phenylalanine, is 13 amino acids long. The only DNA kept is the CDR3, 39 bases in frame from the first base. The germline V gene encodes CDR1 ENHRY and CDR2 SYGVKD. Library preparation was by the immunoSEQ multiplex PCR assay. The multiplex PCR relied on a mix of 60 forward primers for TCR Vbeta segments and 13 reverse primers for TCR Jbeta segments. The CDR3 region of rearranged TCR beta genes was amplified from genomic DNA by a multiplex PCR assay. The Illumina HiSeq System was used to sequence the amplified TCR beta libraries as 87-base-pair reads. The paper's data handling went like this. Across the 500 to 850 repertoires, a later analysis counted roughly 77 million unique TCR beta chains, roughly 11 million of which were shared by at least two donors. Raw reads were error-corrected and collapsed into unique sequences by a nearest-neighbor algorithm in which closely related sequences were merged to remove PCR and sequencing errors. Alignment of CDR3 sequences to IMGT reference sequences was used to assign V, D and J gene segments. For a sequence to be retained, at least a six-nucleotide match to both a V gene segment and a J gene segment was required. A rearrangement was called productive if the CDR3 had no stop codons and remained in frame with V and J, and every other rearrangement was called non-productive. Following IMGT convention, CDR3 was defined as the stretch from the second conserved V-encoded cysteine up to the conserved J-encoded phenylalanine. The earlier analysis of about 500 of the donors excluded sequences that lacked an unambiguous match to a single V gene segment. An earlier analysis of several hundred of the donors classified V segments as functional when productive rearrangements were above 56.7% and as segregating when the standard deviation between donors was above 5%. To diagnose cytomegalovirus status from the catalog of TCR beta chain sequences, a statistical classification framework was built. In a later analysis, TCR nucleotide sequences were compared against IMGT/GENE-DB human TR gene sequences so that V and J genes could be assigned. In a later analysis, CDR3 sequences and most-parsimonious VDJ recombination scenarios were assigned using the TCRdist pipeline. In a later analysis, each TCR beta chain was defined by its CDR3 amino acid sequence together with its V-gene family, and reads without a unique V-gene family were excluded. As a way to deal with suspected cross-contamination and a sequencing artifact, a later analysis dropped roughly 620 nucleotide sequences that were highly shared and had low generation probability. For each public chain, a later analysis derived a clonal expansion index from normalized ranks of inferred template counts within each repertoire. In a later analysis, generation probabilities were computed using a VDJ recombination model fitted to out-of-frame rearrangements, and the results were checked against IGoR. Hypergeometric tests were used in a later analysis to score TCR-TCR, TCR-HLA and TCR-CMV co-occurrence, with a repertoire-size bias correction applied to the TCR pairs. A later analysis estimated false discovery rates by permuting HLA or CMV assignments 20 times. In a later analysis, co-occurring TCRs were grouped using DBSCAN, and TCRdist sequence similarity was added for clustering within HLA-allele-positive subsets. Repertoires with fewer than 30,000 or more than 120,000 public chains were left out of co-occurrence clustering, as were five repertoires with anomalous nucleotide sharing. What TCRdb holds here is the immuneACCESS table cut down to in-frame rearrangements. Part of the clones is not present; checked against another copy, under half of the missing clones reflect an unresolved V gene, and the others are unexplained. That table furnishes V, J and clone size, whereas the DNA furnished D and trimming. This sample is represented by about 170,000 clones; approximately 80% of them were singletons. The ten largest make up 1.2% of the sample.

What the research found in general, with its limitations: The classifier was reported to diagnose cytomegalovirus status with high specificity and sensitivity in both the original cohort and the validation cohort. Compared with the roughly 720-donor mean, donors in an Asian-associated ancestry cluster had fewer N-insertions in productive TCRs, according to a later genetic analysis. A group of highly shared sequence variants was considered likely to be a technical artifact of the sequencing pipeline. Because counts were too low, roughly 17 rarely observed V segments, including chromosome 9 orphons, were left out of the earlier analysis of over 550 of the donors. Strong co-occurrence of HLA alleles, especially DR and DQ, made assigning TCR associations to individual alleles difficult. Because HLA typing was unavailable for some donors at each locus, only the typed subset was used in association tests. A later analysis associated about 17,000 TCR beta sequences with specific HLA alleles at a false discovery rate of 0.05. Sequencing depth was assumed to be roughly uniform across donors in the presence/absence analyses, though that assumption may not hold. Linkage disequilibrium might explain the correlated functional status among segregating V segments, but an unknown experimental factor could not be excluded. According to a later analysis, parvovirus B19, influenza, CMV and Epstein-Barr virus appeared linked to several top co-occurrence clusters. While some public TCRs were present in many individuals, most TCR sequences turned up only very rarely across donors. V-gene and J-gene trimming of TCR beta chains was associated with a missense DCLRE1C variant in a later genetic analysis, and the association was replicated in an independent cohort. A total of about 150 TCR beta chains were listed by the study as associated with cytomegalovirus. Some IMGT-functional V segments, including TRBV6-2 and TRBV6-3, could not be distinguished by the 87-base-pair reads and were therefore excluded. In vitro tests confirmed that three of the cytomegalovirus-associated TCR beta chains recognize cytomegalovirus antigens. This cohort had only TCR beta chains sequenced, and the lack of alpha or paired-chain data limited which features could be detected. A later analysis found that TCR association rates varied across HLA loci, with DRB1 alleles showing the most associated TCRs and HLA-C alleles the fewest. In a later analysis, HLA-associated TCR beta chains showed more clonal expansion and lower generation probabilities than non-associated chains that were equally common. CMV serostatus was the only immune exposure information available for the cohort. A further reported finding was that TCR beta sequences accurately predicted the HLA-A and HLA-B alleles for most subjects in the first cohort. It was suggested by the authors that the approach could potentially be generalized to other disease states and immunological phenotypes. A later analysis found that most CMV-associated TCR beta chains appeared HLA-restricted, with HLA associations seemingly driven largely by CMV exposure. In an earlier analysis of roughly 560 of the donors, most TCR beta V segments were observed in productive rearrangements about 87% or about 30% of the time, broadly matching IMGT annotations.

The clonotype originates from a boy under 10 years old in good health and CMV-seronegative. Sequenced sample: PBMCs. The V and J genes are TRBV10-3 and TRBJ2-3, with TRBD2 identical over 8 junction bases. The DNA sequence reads TGTGCCACCGGGGGGGCTAGCACAGATACGCAGTATTTT. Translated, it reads CATGGASTDTQYF.